The T cell receptor (beta chain) under discussion was sequenced for a study of blood T cell repertoires in COVID-19. Only in-frame clones appear in the TCRdb table, and some are missing; sequencing was by immunoSEQ multiplex PCR. The sample has approximately 89,000 clones; less than 85% are singletons. The CDR3 is 14 residues long. Trimming cost V 2 bases and J 6 bases, with 10 bases left between them. Germline V gene sequence: CDR1 MNHNS, CDR2 SASEGT. This clone was observed a few times. This sequence was found in a woman of 80 years or more with acute or convalescent COVID-19. The chain uses TRBV6-1 and TRBJ2-2, with a tentative D call TRBD1 (5 bases). Specimen: peripheral blood. The CDR3 is CASSELQAAGELFF. The CDR3, as DNA: TGTGCCAGCAGTGAACTACAGGCGGCCGGGGAGCTGTTTTTT.